Below, one T cell receptor (beta chain) is given with its context. Data came from immunoSEQ multiplex PCR; TCRdb stores just in-frame clones and leaves some out. The data hold some 340,000 clones, with 90% to 95% observed a single time. This record comes from a study of blood T cell repertoires in COVID-19. The J segment lost 1 base and the V segment lost 3 bases, leaving 4 bases of the junction unmatched. From germline, CDR1 is SGDLS and CDR2 YYNGEE. The CDR3 consists of 14 residues. The sequencing input was PBMCs or T cells enriched from blood (not recorded which). The chain couples TRBV9 to TRBJ2-7; 7 bases agree with TRBD1. This TCR was recovered from a woman aged 25 to 39 who had been exposed to COVID-19. The CDR3 spells CASSAGTESYEQYF. The CDR3 DNA follows: TGTGCCAGCAGCGCCGGGACAGAGTCCTACGAGCAGTACTTC.